Below, 4 T cell receptor beta chains from the same sample are listed, as sequenced in a study of blood T cell repertoires in COVID-19. Data came from immunoSEQ multiplex PCR; TCRdb stores just in-frame clones and leaves some out. The sample lists 200,000 to 250,000 clones; around 82% were seen once. Sample: peripheral blood. The receptors were gathered from a woman older than 75 with acute or convalescent COVID-19.

The rearrangement joins TRBV28 to TRBJ1-5; a weak D match, TRBD1 (5 bases). The germline V and J ends were trimmed by 5 bases and 7 bases, with 9 bases remaining between them. This CDR3 is 12 amino acids long. Germline V lookup: CDR1 MDHEN, CDR2 SYDVKM. In DNA, the CDR3 is TGTGCCAGCAGTCTAGGGGTCCAGCCCCAGCATTTT. Translation: CASSLGVQPQHF.

The rearrangement links TRBV5-1 to TRBJ1-2; a possible D gene is TRBD1 (5 bases). There are 14 residues in the CDR3. Per germline, CDR1 SGHRS and CDR2 YFSETQ. The V and J ends lost 4 bases and 6 bases respectively, with 16 bases between them. The CDR3, as DNA: TGCGCCAGCAGCACCCGGGGGGGGGACGATGGCTACACCTTC. This gives the protein CASSTRGGDDGYTF.

The chain recombines TRBV2 with TRBJ2-2; a weak D match, TRBD1 (6 bases). CDR3 size: 14 residues. Trimming removed 6 bases from V and 4 bases from J, with 12 bases in between. Germline V gene data show CDR1 as SNHLY and CDR2 as FYNNEI. The CDR3 nucleotides are TGTGCCAGCAGCGGACAGTACTCCACCGGGGAGCTGTTTTTT. As protein: CASSGQYSTGELFF.

The chain recombines TRBV2 with TRBJ1-4; possibly TRBD1 for D (5 bases). The CDR3 is 15 residues long. V gave up 4 bases and J gave up 6 bases, with 15 bases separating them. Germline CDR1 reads SNHLY; CDR2 reads FYNNEI. CDR3 DNA: TGTGCCAGCAGTGTTTTAAGGGGAGGGGATGAAAAACTGTTTTTT. It yields the protein CASSVLRGGDEKLFF.